This T cell receptor beta chain stems from a study of blood T cell repertoires in COVID-19. Study overall: The cDNA or gDNA used as material had been derived from T cells, B-cell-depleted T cells, or PBMCs.

Germline loops: CDR1 LNHNV, CDR2 YYDKDF (reference sequence). J lost 0 bases, V lost 1 base, and 3 bases had no gene match. This CDR3 region has 16 residues. This clone rates as medium-sized. Per the authors' pipeline: Amplified reference gene primers provided the basis for estimating nucleated cell counts. Repertoires were generated with immunoSEQ multiplex PCR, while TCRdb's copy carries only in-frame clones and drops some. V and J calls and clone size are copied from that table; D and trimming were computed from the DNA. The sample records fewer than 70,000 clones, approximately 90% being singletons.

The specimen was peripheral blood. This TCR was recovered from an elderly woman with active COVID-19. The rearrangement links TRBV15 to TRBJ2-1; 7 nucleotides line up with TRBD1. The CDR3 region has the DNA TGTGCCACCAGCAGAGGGGGACAGAGCTCCTACAATGAGCAGTTCTTC. It is translated as CATSRGGQSSYNEQFF.